This TCR beta chain appears in the sequencing data of a study of blood T cell repertoires in COVID-19. Germline CDR1 SNHLY, CDR2 FYNNEI. Trimming stripped 0 bases from V and 1 base from J, with 9 bases between. CDR3 size: 15 residues. Using immunoSEQ multiplex PCR, the repertoire was profiled, and TCRdb retains in-frame clones only, with some absent. The sample consists of around 260,000 clones, around 87% of them appearing once. The rearrangement uses TRBV2 and TRBJ1-2; D call uncertain. Sequencing was done on a sample of peripheral blood. The clonotype comes from a woman between 40 and 55 years old who had recovered from COVID-19. The CDR3, as DNA: TGTGCCAGCAGTGAAGCGCAGTACAATAACTATGGCTACACCTTC. It specifies CASSEAQYNNYGYTF.